Presented here are 14 T cell receptor beta chains from one specimen sequenced in a study of shared clonotypes between healthy human individuals. Clones were read by immunoSEQ multiplex PCR, and TCRdb kept only the in-frame ones, dropping some. The repertoire holds 2 million to 3 million clones, with 93% as singletons. Sequencing was performed on naive CD4+ T cells from PBMCs. Subset defined: CD45RA+ positively selected. The receptors originated from a man younger than 35 in good health. Some clones in this sample may be carry-over from other donors' samples.

The chain links TRBV10-3 to TRBJ2-5, with a weak D call TRBD1 (5 bases). CDR3 length: 15 amino acids. Per the germline V gene, CDR1 is ENHRY and CDR2 is SYGVKD. The V and J ends lost 0 bases and 3 bases respectively, with 11 bases between them. The CDR3 sequence is CAISESRGGKETQYF. The CDR3 DNA reads as TGTGCCATCAGTGAGTCAAGGGGCGGCAAAGAGACCCAGTACTTC.

The chain uses TRBV6-5 and TRBJ2-2; tentatively, D is TRBD1 (6 bases). V was cut by 3 bases and J by 3 bases, with 11 bases left in between. Germline V gene lookup returns CDR1 MNHEY and CDR2 SVGAGI. CDR3 length: 15 amino acids. CDR3 coding DNA: TGTGCCAGCAGTTATGGGCAGGGGCACACCGGGGAGCTGTTTTTT. Encoded protein: CASSYGQGHTGELFF.

Points on this clone: Other DNA sequences from this sample encode an identical CDR3 as well. The rearrangement links TRBV2 to TRBJ2-5, with 7 bases that match TRBD2. Germline-derived CDR1 and CDR2 are SNHLY and FYNNEI. The trim removed 1 base at V and 2 bases at J, leaving 7 bases unmatched. The CDR3 loop spans 16 amino acids. CDR3 in DNA: TGTGCCAGCAGTGAAGGACTAGCCGCTACTCAAGAGACCCAGTACTTC. It codes for CASSEGLAATQETQYF.

The chain carries TRBV4-2 and TRBJ2-1, with D unresolved. The CDR3 extends over 12 amino acids. The germline V gene encodes CDR1 LGHNA and CDR2 YNFKEQ. Trimming removed 4 bases at V and 10 bases at J, with 11 bases between. CDR3 DNA sequence: TGTGCCAGCAGCCCGGACGCCCGAGAGCAGTTCTTC. Its protein is CASSPDAREQFF.

The CDR3 loop is CATSSRANTGELFF. The CDR3 region has the DNA TGTGCCACCAGCTCCCGGGCCAACACCGGGGAGCTGTTTTTT. The rearrangement links TRBV15 to TRBJ2-2; D ambiguous. V was clipped by 5 bases and J by 2 bases, with 9 bases between them. Germline V gives CDR1 LNHNV, CDR2 YYDKDF (reference sequence). This CDR3 region has 14 residues.

The rearrangement uses TRBV5-5 and TRBJ1-1, with a tentative D call TRBD1 (5 bases). V was pared by 1 base and J by 5 bases, with 12 bases between. Germline V lookup: CDR1 SGHKS, CDR2 YYEKEE (reference sequence). The CDR3 is made up of 14 amino acids. The CDR3 bases are TGTGCCAGCAGCTTGACGGACACGGCGACTGAAGCTTTCTTT. The encoded protein is CASSLTDTATEAFF.

This clone was picked up one time. V is TRBV7-9 and J is TRBJ2-3; maybe TRBD2 (5 bases). Germline CDR1 reads SEHNR; CDR2 reads FQNEAQ (reference sequence). Trimming left V 0 bases short and J 11 bases short, with 15 bases between. The length of the CDR3 is 14 residues. As DNA, the CDR3 is TGTGCCAGCAGCTTAGCGGGAGTCACCCAAGTGCAGTATTTT. Its translation: CASSLAGVTQVQYF. The full variable domain, its missing parts supplied by reference TRBV7-9 and TRBJ2-3, is DTGVSQNPRHKITKRGQNVTFRCDPISEHNRLYWYRQTLGQGPEFLTYFQNEAQLEKSRLLSDRFSAERPKGSFSTLEIQRTEQGDSAMYLCASSLAGVTQVQYFGPGTRLTVL.

The chain combines TRBV7-8 with TRBJ1-1, with D possibly TRBD1 on 5 matching bases. Trimming cost V 1 base and J 5 bases, with 17 bases left between them. The V gene's germline CDR1 is SGHVS and CDR2 FQNEAQ. CDR3 length: 16 amino acids. The DNA of the CDR3 is TGTGCCAGCAGCTTAGACCCCATCACTGGGGGGACTGAAGCTTTCTTT. It is translated as CASSLDPITGGTEAFF.

The chain employs TRBV2 and TRBJ2-5; TRBD2 agrees at 7 bases. V was pared by 4 bases and J by 1 base, with 6 bases of the junction left unmatched. Germline CDR1 and CDR2: SNHLY and FYNNEI. This CDR3 has 15 residues. CDR3 region: CASSVALAGQETQYF. Here the CDR3 DNA reads TGTGCCAGCAGTGTCGCATTAGCGGGCCAAGAGACCCAGTACTTC.

For the CDR3, the DNA is TGTGCCAGCTCATCGTTACAGGGGGCGACTGAAGCTTTCTTT. It specifies CASSSLQGATEAFF. The V and J genes are TRBV18 and TRBJ1-1, with 9 bases fitting TRBD1. This CDR3 has 14 amino acids. Germline V CDR1 and CDR2: KGHSH, LQKENI. Trimming at V came to 5 bases and at J to 5 bases, leaving 6 bases not matched to a gene.

The chain is built from TRBV19 and TRBJ2-3, with D tentatively TRBD2 (7 bases). Germline V gene sequence: CDR1 LNHDA, CDR2 SQIVND (reference sequence). V gave up 9 bases and J gave up 6 bases, with 19 bases separating them. The CDR3 is made up of 14 amino acids. CDR3 DNA sequence: TGTGCCAGCAAAAGGGGGGGCCCTGGGGATACGCAGTATTTT. It translates to CASKRGGPGDTQYF.

CDR3: CASSEGPTSGSATDTQYF. The CDR3 DNA follows: TGTGCCAGCAGTGAAGGACCAACTAGCGGGAGTGCCACAGATACGCAGTATTTT. The chain recombines TRBV6-1 with TRBJ2-3; 11 nucleotides line up with TRBD2. V shed 1 base and J 2 bases; nucleotides not matched to a gene: 8. The V gene's germline CDR1 is MNHNS and CDR2 SASEGT. The CDR3 loop spans 18 amino acids.

Note on this clone: This specimen includes other DNA sequences encoding the same CDR3. The chain carries TRBV9 and TRBJ1-3; tentatively, D is TRBD1 (5 bases). This CDR3 region has 15 residues. The V end was cut by 0 bases, the J end by 0 bases, with 7 bases between. Germline V gene lookup returns CDR1 SGDLS and CDR2 YYNGEE. The CDR3 loop reads CASSVGGISGNTIYF. The CDR3 nucleotides read TGTGCCAGCAGCGTAGGGGGGATCTCTGGAAACACCATATATTTT.

This clone was seen a few times. The chain is built from TRBV29-1 and TRBJ1-1; D might be TRBD1 (6 bases). V lost 4 bases and J 4 bases, leaving 16 bases between the germline ends. The CDR3 length is 14 residues. The germline V gene has CDR1 SQVTM and CDR2 ANQGSEA. CDR3: CSVVPGGDFTEAFF. Here the CDR3 DNA reads TGCAGCGTTGTACCGGGGGGCGATTTCACTGAAGCTTTCTTT.